The clone carrying this T cell receptor beta chain was found once. V lost 4 bases, J lost 3 bases, and 12 bases lay in between. There are 14 residues in the CDR3. Looked up from germline, CDR1 is SGHRS and CDR2 is YFSETQ. The data derive from a study of PD-L1 blockade in urothelial cancer. Profiled with immunoSEQ multiplex PCR; TCRdb holds only in-frame clones, not every one. The sample has tens of thousands of clones; about 85% are singletons. Noted time point: pretreatment peripheral blood. The chain carries TRBV5-1 and TRBJ2-3, with a possible D match to TRBD2 (6 bases). The TCR originated in a man aged 70 or older with urothelial cancer. Sequenced here: PBMCs, sampled around atezolizumab (anti-PD-L1) treatment. The CDR3 sequence: CASSRDGGTDTQYF. CDR3 DNA sequence: TGCGCCAGCAGCCGGGATGGAGGGACAGATACGCAGTATTTT.